This is a list of T cell receptor beta chains from one sample in a study of shared clonotypes between healthy human individuals. The assay was immunoSEQ multiplex PCR, and TCRdb's table has in-frame clones only and misses some. Of some 2 million clones in the sample, approximately 95% are singletons; the top ten hold approximately 1.2%. Specimen: naive CD8+ T cells sorted from blood. These receptor sequences come from a man younger than 35 in good health. The CDR3 runs from the conserved cysteine through the conserved F or W. Fields, in order: clone size, D gene, J gene, V gene, CDR3 DNA, CDR3 protein. D genes are given only for firm matches. The size field is filled for only some rows; it gives once, few, many or a size class.

clone size: -; D gene: -; J gene: TRBJ1-1; V gene: TRBV4-1; CDR3 DNA: TGCGCCAGCAGCCAAGATCCCGACAGCCCCACTGAAGCTTTCTTT; CDR3 protein: CASSQDPDSPTEAFF
clone size: -; D gene: -; J gene: TRBJ2-1; V gene: TRBV30; CDR3 DNA: TGTGCCTGGAGCAACGGGAAGCTCTACAATGAGCAGTTCTTC; CDR3 protein: CAWSNGKLYNEQFF
clone size: -; D gene: -; J gene: TRBJ2-1; V gene: TRBV28; CDR3 DNA: TGTGCCAGCAGTACGAAAAACGCAGGGACCTCCCGGAGGGATGAGCAGTTCTTC; CDR3 protein: CASSTKNAGTSRRDEQFF
clone size: -; D gene: -; J gene: TRBJ2-3; V gene: TRBV7-2; CDR3 DNA: TGTGCCAGCAGCCTCCTGGCGGGGTACGAAGATACGCAGTATTTT; CDR3 protein: CASSLLAGYEDTQYF
clone size: -; D gene: -; J gene: TRBJ1-1; V gene: TRBV29-1; CDR3 DNA: TGCAGCGTTACTCTTGGCGACACTGAAGCTTTCTTT; CDR3 protein: CSVTLGDTEAFF
clone size: -; D gene: -; J gene: TRBJ2-7; V gene: TRBV11-2; CDR3 DNA: TGTGCCAGCAGCCCCTTGGTATTGGGACCCGGCTACGAGCAGTACTTC; CDR3 protein: CASSPLVLGPGYEQYF
clone size: -; D gene: -; J gene: TRBJ2-7; V gene: TRBV9; CDR3 DNA: TGTGCCAGCAGCACCGGGACACCCTACGAGCAGTACTTC; CDR3 protein: CASSTGTPYEQYF
clone size: -; D gene: -; J gene: TRBJ2-7; V gene: TRBV4-1; CDR3 DNA: TGCGCCAGCAGCCAACTAGAGCTGAGCTCCTACGAGCAGTACTTC; CDR3 protein: CASSQLELSSYEQYF
clone size: -; D gene: -; J gene: TRBJ1-5; V gene: TRBV6-6; CDR3 DNA: TGTGCCAGCAGTTACGGGGGGGATATTAACAATCAGCCCCAGCATTTT; CDR3 protein: CASSYGGDINNQPQHF
clone size: once; D gene: -; J gene: TRBJ1-6; V gene: TRBV12-1; CDR3 DNA: TGTGCCAGCCGACCCGGGGAGGTGGGGACAGTGACTTCACCCCTCCACTTT; CDR3 protein: CASRPGEVGTVTSPLHF
clone size: -; D gene: -; J gene: TRBJ2-7; V gene: TRBV4-1; CDR3 DNA: TGCGCCAGCAGCCAAGTACAGGGAGGGGGCGAGCAGTACTTC; CDR3 protein: CASSQVQGGGEQYF
clone size: -; D gene: -; J gene: TRBJ1-1; V gene: TRBV9; CDR3 DNA: TGTGCCAGCACACCCAGGCCCTCCATGAACACTGAAGCTTTCTTT; CDR3 protein: CASTPRPSMNTEAFF
clone size: -; D gene: -; J gene: TRBJ2-2; V gene: TRBV29-1; CDR3 DNA: TGCAGCGTCCCAGGGGCCACCGGGGAGCTGTTTTTT; CDR3 protein: CSVPGATGELFF
clone size: -; D gene: -; J gene: TRBJ2-7; V gene: TRBV4-1; CDR3 DNA: TGCGCCAGCAGCTTCGACAGAACCTACGAGCAGTACTTC; CDR3 protein: CASSFDRTYEQYF
clone size: -; D gene: -; J gene: TRBJ1-1; V gene: TRBV28; CDR3 DNA: TGTGCCAGCAGTTTGAGGGGGGAAGACACTGAAGCTTTCTTT; CDR3 protein: CASSLRGEDTEAFF
clone size: -; D gene: TRBD2; J gene: TRBJ2-3; V gene: TRBV7-9; CDR3 DNA: TGTGCCAGCAGCTTAGGACTAGCGGGGTACACAGATACGCAGTATTTT; CDR3 protein: CASSLGLAGYTDTQYF
clone size: -; D gene: TRBD1; J gene: TRBJ1-4; V gene: TRBV4-1; CDR3 DNA: TGCGCCAGCAGCCAAACATTACAGGGGGCGGGTGAAAAACTGTTTTTT; CDR3 protein: CASSQTLQGAGEKLFF
clone size: -; D gene: -; J gene: TRBJ2-7; V gene: TRBV27; CDR3 DNA: TGTGCCAGCAGTTTATCTAGCCTCTCCTACGAGCAGTACTTC; CDR3 protein: CASSLSSLSYEQYF
clone size: -; D gene: -; J gene: TRBJ1-1; V gene: TRBV4-1; CDR3 DNA: TGCGCCAGCAGCCAAGATGCCGCTCGGGGTGGGAACACTGAAGCTTTCTTT; CDR3 protein: CASSQDAARGGNTEAFF
clone size: -; D gene: TRBD2; J gene: TRBJ2-1; V gene: TRBV9; CDR3 DNA: TGTGCCAGCACCGGGGGACTAGCGGGACCCAATGAGCAGTTCTTC; CDR3 protein: CASTGGLAGPNEQFF
clone size: -; D gene: -; J gene: TRBJ2-1; V gene: TRBV11-2; CDR3 DNA: TGTGCCAGCAGCCACGGTGGGAATGAGCAGTTCTTC; CDR3 protein: CASSHGGNEQFF
clone size: -; D gene: TRBD1; J gene: TRBJ2-7; V gene: TRBV18; CDR3 DNA: TGTGCCAGCTCACCAATCGCTGGACAGGGGGCCTACGAGCAGTACTTC; CDR3 protein: CASSPIAGQGAYEQYF
clone size: -; D gene: -; J gene: TRBJ2-7; V gene: TRBV7-6; CDR3 DNA: TGTGCCAGCGCCATTGGTGTGGGGGACTACGAGCAGTACTTC; CDR3 protein: CASAIGVGDYEQYF
clone size: -; D gene: TRBD1; J gene: TRBJ1-2; V gene: TRBV6-5; CDR3 DNA: TGTGCCAGCAGTTACAATCCGGGACAGGGAGGCTACACCTTC; CDR3 protein: CASSYNPGQGGYTF
clone size: -; D gene: -; J gene: TRBJ1-2; V gene: TRBV6-1; CDR3 DNA: TGTGCCAGCAGTAGTAACACGGATTCCGGTGGCTACACCTTC; CDR3 protein: CASSSNTDSGGYTF
clone size: -; D gene: -; J gene: TRBJ2-2; V gene: TRBV7-2; CDR3 DNA: TGTGCCAGCAGCCCCTTTGGCACCGGGGAGCTGTTTTTT; CDR3 protein: CASSPFGTGELFF
clone size: -; D gene: -; J gene: TRBJ2-1; V gene: TRBV19; CDR3 DNA: TGTGCCAGTAGTATGACCAGCAATGAGCAGTTCTTC; CDR3 protein: CASSMTSNEQFF
clone size: -; D gene: TRBD2; J gene: TRBJ2-3; V gene: TRBV7-3; CDR3 DNA: TGTGCCAGCAGCTTAGGACTAGCGGCCACAGATACGCAGTATTTT; CDR3 protein: CASSLGLAATDTQYF
clone size: -; D gene: -; J gene: TRBJ2-2; V gene: TRBV4-3; CDR3 DNA: TGCGCCAGCAGCCAAGATAGTCCGCGAGGAGAGGCCGGGGAGCTGTTTTTT; CDR3 protein: CASSQDSPRGEAGELFF